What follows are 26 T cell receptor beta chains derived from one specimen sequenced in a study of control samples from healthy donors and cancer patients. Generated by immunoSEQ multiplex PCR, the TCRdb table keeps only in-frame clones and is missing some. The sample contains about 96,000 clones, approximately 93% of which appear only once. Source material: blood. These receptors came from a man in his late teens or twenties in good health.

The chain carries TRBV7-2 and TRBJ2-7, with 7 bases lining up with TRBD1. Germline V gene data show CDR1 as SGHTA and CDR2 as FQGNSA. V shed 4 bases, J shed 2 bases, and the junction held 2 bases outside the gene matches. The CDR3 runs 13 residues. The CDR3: CASSWGQPYEQYF. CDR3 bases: TGTGCCAGCAGCTGGGGACAGCCCTACGAGCAGTACTTC.

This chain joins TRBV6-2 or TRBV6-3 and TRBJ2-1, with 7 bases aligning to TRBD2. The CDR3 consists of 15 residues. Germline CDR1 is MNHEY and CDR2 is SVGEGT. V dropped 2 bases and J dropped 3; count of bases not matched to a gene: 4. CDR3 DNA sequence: TGTGCCAGCAGTTACCGGCTAGCGGACTACAATGAGCAGTTCTTC. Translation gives CASSYRLADYNEQFF.

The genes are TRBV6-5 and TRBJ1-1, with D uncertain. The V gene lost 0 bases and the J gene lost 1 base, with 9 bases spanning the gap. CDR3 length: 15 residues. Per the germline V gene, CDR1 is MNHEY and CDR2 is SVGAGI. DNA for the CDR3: TGTGCCAGCAGTTACTCAGGAGGAAAGAACACTGAAGCTTTCTTT. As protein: CASSYSGGKNTEAFF.

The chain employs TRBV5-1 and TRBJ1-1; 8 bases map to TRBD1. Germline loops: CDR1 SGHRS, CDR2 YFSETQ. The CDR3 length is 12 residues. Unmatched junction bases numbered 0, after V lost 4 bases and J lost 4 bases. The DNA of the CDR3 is TGCGCCAGCAGCACAGGGGGCACTGAAGCTTTCTTT. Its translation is CASSTGGTEAFF.

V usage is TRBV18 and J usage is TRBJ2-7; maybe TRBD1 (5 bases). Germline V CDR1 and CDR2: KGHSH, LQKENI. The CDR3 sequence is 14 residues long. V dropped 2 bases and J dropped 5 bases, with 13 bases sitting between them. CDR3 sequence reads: CASSPEGTGNEQYF. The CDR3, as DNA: TGTGCCAGCTCACCAGAAGGAACAGGCAACGAGCAGTACTTC.

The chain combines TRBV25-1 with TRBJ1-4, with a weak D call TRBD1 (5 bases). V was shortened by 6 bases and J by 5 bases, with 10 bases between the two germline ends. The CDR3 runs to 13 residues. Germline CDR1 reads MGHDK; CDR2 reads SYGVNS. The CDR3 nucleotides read TGTGCCAGCAGGAGGGGACCCAATGAAAAACTGTTTTTT. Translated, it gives CASRRGPNEKLFF.

CDR3 bases: TGTGCCAGCAGCTTGGTTCCGGGACAGGGTATTGAGACCCAGTACTTC. It translates to CASSLVPGQGIETQYF. The V call is TRBV5-8, the J call TRBJ2-5; 9 bases map to TRBD1. CDR1 and CDR2 from the germline V gene are SGHTS and YDEGEE. V shed 0 bases, J shed 5 bases, and the junction held 8 bases outside the gene matches. The CDR3 runs to 16 residues.

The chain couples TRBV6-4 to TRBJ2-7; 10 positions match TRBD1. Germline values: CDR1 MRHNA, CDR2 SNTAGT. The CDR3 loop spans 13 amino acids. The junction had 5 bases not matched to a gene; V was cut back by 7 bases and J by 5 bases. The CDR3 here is CASNRQGAHEQYF. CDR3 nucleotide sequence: TGTGCCAGCAATCGACAGGGGGCCCACGAGCAGTACTTC.

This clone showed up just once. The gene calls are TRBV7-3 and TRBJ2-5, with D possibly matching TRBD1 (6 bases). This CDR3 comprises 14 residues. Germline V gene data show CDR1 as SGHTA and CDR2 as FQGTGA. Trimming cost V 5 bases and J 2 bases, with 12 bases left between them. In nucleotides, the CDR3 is TGTGCCAGCAGCCTCGACAGGTTTCAAGAGACCCAGTACTTC. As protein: CASSLDRFQETQYF.

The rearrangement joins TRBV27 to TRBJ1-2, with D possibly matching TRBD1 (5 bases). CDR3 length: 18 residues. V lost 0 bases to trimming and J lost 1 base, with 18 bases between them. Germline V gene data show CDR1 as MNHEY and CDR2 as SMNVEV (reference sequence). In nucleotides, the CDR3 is TGTGCCAGCAGTTTATCGGGGGGGACCATGACAGTTAACTATGGCTACACCTTC. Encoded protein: CASSLSGGTMTVNYGYTF.

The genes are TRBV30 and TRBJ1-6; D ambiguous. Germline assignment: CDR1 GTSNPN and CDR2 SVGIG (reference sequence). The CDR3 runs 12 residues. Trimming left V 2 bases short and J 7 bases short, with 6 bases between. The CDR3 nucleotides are TGTGCCTGGAGTCCCCGGAATTCACCCCTCCACTTT. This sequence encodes CAWSPRNSPLHF. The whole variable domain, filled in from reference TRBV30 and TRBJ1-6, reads SQTIHQWPATLVQPVGSPLSLECTVEGTSNPNLYWYRQAAGRGLQLLFYSVGIGQISSEVPQNLSASRPQDRQFILSSKKLLLSDSGFYLCAWSPRNSPLHFGNGTRLTVT.

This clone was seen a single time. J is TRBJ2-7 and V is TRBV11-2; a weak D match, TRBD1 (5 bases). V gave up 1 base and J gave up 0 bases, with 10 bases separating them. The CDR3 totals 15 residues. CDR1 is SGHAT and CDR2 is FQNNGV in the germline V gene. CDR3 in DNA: TGTGCCAGCAGCTTAGGCATGGGGCCCTCCTACGAGCAGTACTTC. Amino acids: CASSLGMGPSYEQYF.

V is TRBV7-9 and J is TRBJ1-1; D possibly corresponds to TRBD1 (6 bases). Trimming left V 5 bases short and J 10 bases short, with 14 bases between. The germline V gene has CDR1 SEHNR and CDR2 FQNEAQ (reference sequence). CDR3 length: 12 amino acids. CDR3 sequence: CASSLGRGGAFF. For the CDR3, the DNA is TGTGCCAGCAGCCTAGGGAGGGGGGGAGCTTTCTTT.

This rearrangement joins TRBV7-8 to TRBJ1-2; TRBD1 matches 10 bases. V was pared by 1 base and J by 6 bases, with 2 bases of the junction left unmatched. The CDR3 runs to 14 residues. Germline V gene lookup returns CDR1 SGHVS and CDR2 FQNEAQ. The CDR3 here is CASSLVGTGDGYTF. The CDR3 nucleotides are TGTGCCAGCAGCTTAGTCGGGACAGGGGATGGCTACACCTTC.

In nucleotides, the CDR3 is TGTGCCAGCAGTTACTCCCAGGGGAAGAAGAGCTACACCTTC. Translating it yields CASSYSQGKKSYTF. V usage is TRBV6-5 and J usage is TRBJ1-2, with a possible D match to TRBD1 (6 bases). The V end lost 0 bases, the J end lost 9 bases, and 14 bases lay between the germline ends. The germline CDR1 and CDR2 sequences are MNHEY and SVGAGI. This CDR3 region has 14 residues.

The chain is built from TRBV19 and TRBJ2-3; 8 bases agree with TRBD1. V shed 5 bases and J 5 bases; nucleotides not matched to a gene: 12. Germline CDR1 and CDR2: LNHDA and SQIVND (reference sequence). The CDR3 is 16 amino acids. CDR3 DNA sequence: TGTGCCAGTAGTCCTAGGACAGGGCCGCTATTAGATACGCAGTATTTT. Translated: CASSPRTGPLLDTQYF.

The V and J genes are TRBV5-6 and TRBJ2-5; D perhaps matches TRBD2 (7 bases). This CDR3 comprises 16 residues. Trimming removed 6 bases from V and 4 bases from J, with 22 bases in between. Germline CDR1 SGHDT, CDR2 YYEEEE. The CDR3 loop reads CASTPSLYREGETQYF. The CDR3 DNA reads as TGTGCCAGCACCCCATCACTGTACAGGGAGGGAGAGACCCAGTACTTC.

Written as DNA, the CDR3 is TGTGCCAGCAGCCAAGCTCCAGCGGGGGTGGTCGCAGATACGCAGTATTTT. It encodes CASSQAPAGVVADTQYF. The rearrangement uses TRBV14 and TRBJ2-3, with TRBD2 matching over 8 bases. J was trimmed by 4 bases and V by 1 base; bases with no gene match: 10. Germline loops: CDR1 SGHDN, CDR2 FVKESK. The CDR3 loop spans 17 amino acids.

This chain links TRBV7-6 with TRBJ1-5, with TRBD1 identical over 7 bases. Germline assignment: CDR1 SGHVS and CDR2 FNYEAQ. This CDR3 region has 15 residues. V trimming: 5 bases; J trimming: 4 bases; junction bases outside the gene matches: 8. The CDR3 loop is CASSQRQGPNQPQHF. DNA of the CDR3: TGTGCCAGCAGCCAGAGACAGGGCCCAAATCAGCCCCAGCATTTT.

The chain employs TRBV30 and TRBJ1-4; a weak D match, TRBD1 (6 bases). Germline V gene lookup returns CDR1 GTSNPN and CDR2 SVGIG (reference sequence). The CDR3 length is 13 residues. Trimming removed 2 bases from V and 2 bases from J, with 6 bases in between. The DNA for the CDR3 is TGTGCCTGGAGTACAGGGACTAATGAAAAACTGTTTTTT. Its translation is CAWSTGTNEKLFF.

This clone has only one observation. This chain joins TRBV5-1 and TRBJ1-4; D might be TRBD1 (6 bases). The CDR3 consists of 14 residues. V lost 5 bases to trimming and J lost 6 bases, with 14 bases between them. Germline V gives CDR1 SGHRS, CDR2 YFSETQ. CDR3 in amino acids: CASSTGLIDEKLFF. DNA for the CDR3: TGCGCCAGCAGTACAGGGCTTATCGATGAAAAACTGTTTTTT.

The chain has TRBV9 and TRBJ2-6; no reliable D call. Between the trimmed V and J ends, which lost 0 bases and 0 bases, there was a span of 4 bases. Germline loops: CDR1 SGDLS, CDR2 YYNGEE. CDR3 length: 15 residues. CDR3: CASSVGLSGANVLTF. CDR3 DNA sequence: TGTGCCAGCAGCGTAGGGCTCTCTGGGGCCAACGTCCTGACTTTC. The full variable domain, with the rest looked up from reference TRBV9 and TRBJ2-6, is DSGVTQTPKHLITATGQRVTLRCSPRSGDLSVYWYQQSLDQGLQFLIQYYNGEERAKGNILERFSAQQFPDLHSELNLSSLELGDSALYFCASSVGLSGANVLTFGAGSRLTVL.

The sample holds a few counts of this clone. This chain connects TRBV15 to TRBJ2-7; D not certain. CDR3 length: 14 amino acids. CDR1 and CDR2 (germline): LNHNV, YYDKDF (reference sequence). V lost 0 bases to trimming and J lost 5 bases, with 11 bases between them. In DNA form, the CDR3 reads TGTGCCACCAGCAGAGATCAGACCTCTAACGAGCAGTACTTC. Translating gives CATSRDQTSNEQYF.

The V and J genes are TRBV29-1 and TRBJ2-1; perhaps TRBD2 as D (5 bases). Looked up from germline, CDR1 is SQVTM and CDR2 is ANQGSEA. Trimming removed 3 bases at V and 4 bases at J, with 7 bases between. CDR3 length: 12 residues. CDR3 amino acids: CSVDDYYNEQFF. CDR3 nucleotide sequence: TGCAGCGTTGACGACTATTACAATGAGCAGTTCTTC.

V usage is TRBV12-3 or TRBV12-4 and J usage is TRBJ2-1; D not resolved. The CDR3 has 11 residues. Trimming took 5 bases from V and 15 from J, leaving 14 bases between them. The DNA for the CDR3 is TGTGCCAGCAGTCTCGGCCTTACCCGGTTCTTC. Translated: CASSLGLTRFF.

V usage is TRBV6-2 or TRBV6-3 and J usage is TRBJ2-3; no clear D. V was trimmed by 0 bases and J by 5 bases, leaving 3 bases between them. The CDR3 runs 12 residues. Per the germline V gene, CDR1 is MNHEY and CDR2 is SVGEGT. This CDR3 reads CASSYSEDTQYF. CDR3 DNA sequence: TGTGCCAGCAGTTACTCAGAAGATACGCAGTATTTT.